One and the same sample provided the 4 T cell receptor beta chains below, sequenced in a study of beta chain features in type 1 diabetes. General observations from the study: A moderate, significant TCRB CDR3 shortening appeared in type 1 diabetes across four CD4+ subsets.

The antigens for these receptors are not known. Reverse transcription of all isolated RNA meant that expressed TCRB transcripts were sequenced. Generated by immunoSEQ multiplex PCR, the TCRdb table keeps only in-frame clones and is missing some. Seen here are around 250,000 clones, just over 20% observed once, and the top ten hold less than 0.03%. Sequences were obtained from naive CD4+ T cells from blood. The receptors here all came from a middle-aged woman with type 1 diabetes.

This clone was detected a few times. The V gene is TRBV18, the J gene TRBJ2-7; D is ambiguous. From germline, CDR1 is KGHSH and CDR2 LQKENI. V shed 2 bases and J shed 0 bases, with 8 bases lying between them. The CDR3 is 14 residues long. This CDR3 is CASSPFESSYEQYF. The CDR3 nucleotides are TGTGCCAGCTCACCATTCGAGAGCTCCTACGAGCAGTACTTC.

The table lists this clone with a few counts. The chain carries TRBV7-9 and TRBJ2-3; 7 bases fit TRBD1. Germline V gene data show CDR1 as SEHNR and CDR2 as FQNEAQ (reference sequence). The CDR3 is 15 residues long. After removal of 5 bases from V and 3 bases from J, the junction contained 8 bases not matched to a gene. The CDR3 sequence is CASSPVVRGTDTQYF. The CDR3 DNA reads TGTGCCAGCAGCCCGGTGGTCAGGGGGACAGATACGCAGTATTTT.

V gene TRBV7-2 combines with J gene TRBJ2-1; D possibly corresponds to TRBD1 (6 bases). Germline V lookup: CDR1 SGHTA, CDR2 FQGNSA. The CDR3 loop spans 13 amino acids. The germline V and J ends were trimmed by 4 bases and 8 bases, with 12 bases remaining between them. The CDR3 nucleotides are TGTGCCAGCAGCTCATCAGGGGTGCATGAGCAGTTCTTC. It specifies CASSSSGVHEQFF.

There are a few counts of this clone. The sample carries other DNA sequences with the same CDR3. CDR3 nucleotides: TGCGCCAGCAGCCAAGACGGGAACTATGGCTACACCTTC. Protein: CASSQDGNYGYTF. The chain links TRBV4-3 to TRBJ1-2; D call uncertain. V was cut by 0 bases and J by 2 bases, with 4 bases left in between. The CDR3 consists of 13 residues. From germline, CDR1 is LGHNA and CDR2 YSLEER.